This T cell receptor beta chain was captured by sequencing in a study of blood T cell repertoires in COVID-19. About the research overall: Samples taken during acute and convalescent COVID-19 were collected in the United States, Italy and Spain. PBMCs, B-cell-depleted T cells, or T cells were the source of the cDNA or gDNA that made up the material.

This CDR3 contains 16 residues. Trimming pared 5 bases from V and 2 bases from J, leaving 18 bases between. The germline CDR1 and CDR2 sequences are SGHVS and FQNEAQ. Per the original data handling: Using reference gene primer amplification, nucleated cell counts were estimated. Clones were sequenced by immunoSEQ multiplex PCR, and TCRdb holds only the in-frame ones, with some missing. The V and J calls and clone size were taken over from that table, and D and trimming were inferred from the DNA. The table has 200,000 or so clones, approximately 84% seen once. The gene calls are TRBV7-8 and TRBJ2-5; D is perhaps TRBD2 (6 bases). The sequence derives from a human donor with acute or convalescent COVID-19. The donor label of this sample is uncertain. Sequenced input: peripheral blood. CDR3 loop: CASSLDISGFQETQYF. CDR3 DNA sequence: TGTGCCAGCAGCCTAGATATTAGCGGCTTTCAAGAGACCCAGTACTTC.